Shown below are 17 T cell receptor beta chains from a single sample sequenced in a study of shared clonotypes between healthy human individuals. Clones were read by immunoSEQ multiplex PCR, and TCRdb kept only the in-frame ones, dropping some. Seen here are under 2,500,000 clones, approximately 96% observed once, and the top ten hold 0.1% to 0.15%. Sequenced: naive CD4+ T cells sorted from blood. Subset meaning: CD45RA+ positively selected. The receptors come from a man in his late teens or twenties in good health.

V and J are TRBV19 and TRBJ2-3, with TRBD1 matching 11 bases. There are 16 residues in the CDR3. Germline V gene sequence: CDR1 LNHDA, CDR2 SQIVND (reference sequence). V shed 5 bases and J 0 bases; nucleotides not matched to a gene: 4. CDR3 protein: CASSVGTGGSTDTQYF. Here the CDR3 DNA reads TGTGCCAGTAGTGTTGGGACAGGGGGTAGCACAGATACGCAGTATTTT.

The chain is built from TRBV6-5 and TRBJ1-1; D is undetermined. V shed 0 bases and J shed 5 bases, with 10 bases lying between them. Germline loops: CDR1 MNHEY, CDR2 SVGAGI. There are 14 residues in the CDR3. Written as DNA, the CDR3 is TGTGCCAGCAGTTACTCAATCCTCGAGACTGAAGCTTTCTTT. Its protein is CASSYSILETEAFF.

This chain links TRBV7-6 with TRBJ1-5; weak D call: TRBD1 (5 bases). CDR3 length equals 17 residues. In germline, CDR1 is SGHVS, CDR2 FNYEAQ. Trimming removed 7 bases from V and 7 bases from J, with 26 bases in between. The chain's CDR3 is CASKFQVGTMFVQPQHF. CDR3 sequence (DNA): TGTGCCAGCAAGTTTCAAGTAGGGACCATGTTCGTCCAGCCCCAGCATTTT.

This chain connects TRBV7-6 to TRBJ2-7; D is perhaps TRBD2 (5 bases). With 0 bases removed from V and 3 bases from J, the gap between germline ends came to 15 bases. Germline assignment: CDR1 SGHVS and CDR2 FNYEAQ. The CDR3 has 16 residues. The DNA for the CDR3 is TGTGCCAGCAGCTTAGCGCGTGATGGAGGCGGCTACGAGCAGTACTTC. The encoded protein is CASSLARDGGGYEQYF. Full variable domain (rest looked up from reference TRBV7-6 and TRBJ2-7): GAGVSQSPRYKVTKRGQDVALRCDPISGHVSLYWYRQALGQGPEFLTYFNYEAQQDKSGLPNDRFSAERPEGSISTLTIQRTEQRDSAMYRCASSLARDGGGYEQYFGPGTRLTVT.

The chain recombines TRBV7-2 with TRBJ2-4, with TRBD2 identical over 14 bases. V dropped 4 bases and J dropped 5; count of bases not matched to a gene: 7. The CDR3 length is 17 residues. Germline-derived CDR1 and CDR2 are SGHTA and FQGNSA. The DNA of the CDR3 is TGTGCCAGCAGCTCCGGGACTAGCGGGAGAGGGCAAAACATTCAGTACTTC. Its protein product is CASSSGTSGRGQNIQYF.

The chain recombines TRBV27 with TRBJ2-7; the match to TRBD1 covers 11 bases. Germline V lookup: CDR1 MNHEY, CDR2 SMNVEV (reference sequence). V lost 3 bases, J lost 5 bases, and 9 bases stayed unmatched. This CDR3 comprises 16 residues. In DNA form, the CDR3 reads TGTGCCAGCAGTTTTACCGGGACAGGGGGTATCGACGAGCAGTACTTC. It encodes CASSFTGTGGIDEQYF.

CDR3 bases: TGTGCCAGCAGTTCAGAGCCCGGGGGGAAGACCCAGTACTTC. The encoded protein is CASSSEPGGKTQYF. The rearrangement uses TRBV7-2 and TRBJ2-5; the match to TRBD2 covers 7 bases. The length of the CDR3 is 14 residues. Germline CDR1 reads SGHTA; CDR2 reads FQGNSA. Trimming at V came to 6 bases and at J to 6 bases, leaving 10 bases not matched to a gene.

The chain is built from TRBV6-6 and TRBJ1-2, with D possibly being TRBD1 (5 bases). Deletions cut 2 bases from V and 6 bases from J, with 13 bases between. Germline V gene data show CDR1 as MNHNY and CDR2 as SVGAGI (reference sequence). CDR3 length equals 14 residues. The CDR3, as DNA: TGTGCCAGCAGTTACGGGACCCTGGAGAATGGCTACACCTTC. Encoded protein: CASSYGTLENGYTF.

CDR3 DNA: TGCGCCAGCAGCCTGGGTCGGACAGCCGAAGCTTTCTTT. Translated: CASSLGRTAEAFF. The rearrangement uses TRBV4-1 and TRBJ1-1; perhaps TRBD1 as D (6 bases). The CDR3 is 13 amino acids. Germline V gives CDR1 MGHRA, CDR2 YSYEKL. Trimming took 4 bases from V and 8 from J, leaving 14 bases between them.

J is TRBJ1-4 and V is TRBV29-1, with D possibly matching TRBD1 (6 bases). The V end was cut by 0 bases, the J end by 9 bases, with 14 bases between. CDR3 length equals 14 residues. Germline lookup yields CDR1 SQVTM and CDR2 ANQGSEA. The chain's CDR3 is CSVEDRTEGQKLFF. CDR3 bases: TGCAGCGTTGAAGATCGGACAGAGGGTCAAAAACTGTTTTTT.

V gene TRBV29-1 combines with J gene TRBJ1-1; 7 bases agree with TRBD1. CDR1 and CDR2 from the germline V gene are SQVTM and ANQGSEA. There are 13 residues in the CDR3. Written as DNA, the CDR3 is TGCAGTGGAACTCGCCAGGGGGGAGCTGAAGCTTTCTTT. This translates into CSGTRQGGAEAFF.

V gene TRBV7-2 combines with J gene TRBJ2-7; 7 bases are shared with TRBD2. V trimming: 5 bases; J trimming: 0 bases; junction bases outside the gene matches: 7. There are 15 residues in the CDR3. Germline CDR1 reads SGHTA; CDR2 reads FQGNSA. CDR3 amino acids: CASSPRTSVSYEQYF. The CDR3 nucleotides are TGTGCCAGCAGCCCTAGGACTAGTGTCTCCTACGAGCAGTACTTC. Variable domain in full (rest from reference TRBV7-2 and TRBJ2-7): GAGVSQSPSNKVTEKGKDVELRCDPISGHTALYWYRQSLGQGLEFLIYFQGNSAPDKSGLPSDRFSAERTGGSVSTLTIQRTQQEDSAVYLCASSPRTSVSYEQYFGPGTRLTVT.

The gene calls are TRBV5-1 and TRBJ2-1, with 10 nucleotides matching TRBD2. The germline gives CDR1 SGHRS, CDR2 YFSETQ. The CDR3 runs to 17 residues. V lost 1 base and J lost 5; bases outside the gene matches: 9. CDR3: CASSLYGLAGVHNEQFF. CDR3 bases: TGCGCCAGCAGCTTGTACGGCCTAGCGGGAGTCCACAATGAGCAGTTCTTC.

This clone was seen only once. V usage is TRBV5-1 and J usage is TRBJ2-2; 9 bases are a match to TRBD1. The CDR3 runs 17 residues. V was pared by 2 bases and J by 2 bases, with 7 bases of the junction left unmatched. The germline V gene has CDR1 SGHRS and CDR2 YFSETQ. CDR3 amino acids: CASSLWDRVVNTGELFF. As DNA, the CDR3 is TGCGCCAGCAGCTTATGGGACAGGGTAGTCAACACCGGGGAGCTGTTTTTT.

This chain connects TRBV18 to TRBJ2-7; 9 nucleotides align to TRBD2. Unmatched junction bases numbered 7, after V lost 6 bases and J lost 1 base. Germline CDR1 KGHSH, CDR2 LQKENI. The CDR3 length is 15 residues. CDR3 region: CASSSLAGTSYEQYF. The CDR3 coding sequence is TGTGCCAGCTCCAGTCTAGCGGGGACTTCCTACGAGCAGTACTTC.

This chain uses TRBV18 with TRBJ1-1; the D is unclear. The length of the CDR3 is 13 residues. V dropped 3 bases and J dropped 13 bases, with 18 bases sitting between them. From germline, CDR1 is KGHSH and CDR2 LQKENI. The CDR3 reads CASSPLGFSDVFF. The CDR3 region has the DNA TGTGCCAGCTCACCGCTAGGTTTTAGCGACGTTTTCTTT.

The sample holds one count of this clone. The V and J genes are TRBV7-9 and TRBJ1-5; D possibly corresponds to TRBD1 (5 bases). V gave up 1 base and J gave up 2 bases, with 9 bases separating them. Germline-derived CDR1 and CDR2 are SEHNR and FQNEAQ (reference sequence). This CDR3 contains 15 residues. This CDR3 reads CASSLGAGGNQPQHF. The CDR3 bases are TGTGCCAGCAGCTTAGGGGCGGGGGGCAATCAGCCCCAGCATTTT.